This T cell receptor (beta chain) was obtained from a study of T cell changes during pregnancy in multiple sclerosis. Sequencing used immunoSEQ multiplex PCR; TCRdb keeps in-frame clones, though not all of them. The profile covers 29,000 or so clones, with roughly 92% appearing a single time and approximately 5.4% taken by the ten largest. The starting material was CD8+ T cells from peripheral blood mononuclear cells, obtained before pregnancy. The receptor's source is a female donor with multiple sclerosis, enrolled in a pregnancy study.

The CDR3 loop reads CASSPIPGQGGGYTF. CDR3 coding DNA: TGTGCCAGCAGCCCCATCCCTGGACAGGGTGGTGGCTACACCTTC. The J gene is TRBJ1-2, the V gene TRBV7-9; TRBD1 matches 8 bases. The CDR3 covers 15 residues. Germline loops: CDR1 SEHNR, CDR2 FQNEAQ (reference sequence). J lost 7 bases, V lost 5 bases, and 12 bases had no gene match.